The next 11 T cell receptor beta chains were all read from a single sample in a study of T cell changes during pregnancy in multiple sclerosis (dated by TCRdb to between 2018 and 2020). Library preparation was by the immunoSEQ multiplex PCR assay. In its TCRdb copy, this immuneACCESS table keeps in-frame sequences only and misses some clones. Where compared with another copy, unresolved V genes explain less than half of these, and the others have no known cause. The table for this sample lists about 40,000 clones; 75% to 90% of them were counted only once. Roughly 5% of the sample is held by the ten biggest clonotypes. Material: peripheral blood, obtained in the first trimester of pregnancy. These TCRs come from a female donor in good health, enrolled as a control in a pregnancy study.

The rearrangement uses TRBV7-9 and TRBJ2-5; D perhaps matches TRBD1 (5 bases). The CDR3 consists of 14 residues. V gave up 8 bases and J gave up 1 base, with 14 bases separating them. Germline V gene sequence: CDR1 SEHNR, CDR2 FQNEAQ (reference sequence). CDR3 region: CASCYSGSQETQYF. Written as DNA, the CDR3 is TGTGCCAGCTGCTATTCAGGGTCCCAAGAGACCCAGTACTTC.

This chain connects TRBV6-6 to TRBJ2-5; weak D call: TRBD2 (6 bases). Trimming shortened V by 4 bases and J by 5 bases, and 11 bases separated the two germline ends. CDR1 is MNHNY, CDR2 SVGAGI, per germline (reference sequence). This CDR3 is 13 amino acids long. The CDR3 sequence: CASSSSGRETQYF. As DNA, the CDR3 is TGTGCCAGCAGTTCGTCAGGGAGGGAGACCCAGTACTTC.

The chain joins TRBV4-3 to TRBJ2-2, with D tentatively TRBD2 (5 bases). Looked up from germline, CDR1 is LGHNA and CDR2 is YSLEER. With 3 bases removed from V and 2 bases from J, the gap between germline ends came to 13 bases. CDR3 length: 16 amino acids. The CDR3 region is CASSQGRGSNTGELFF. In DNA, the CDR3 is TGCGCCAGCAGCCAGGGGAGAGGGAGCAACACCGGGGAGCTGTTTTTT.

This clone showed up just a few times. The chain carries TRBV30 and TRBJ1-5; the match to TRBD1 covers 7 bases. CDR3 size: 14 residues. Per germline, CDR1 GTSNPN and CDR2 SVGIG (reference sequence). V was pared by 0 bases and J by 4 bases, with 3 bases of the junction left unmatched. Here the CDR3 DNA reads TGTGCCTGGAGTGTAGCGACAGGGAATCAGCCCCAGCATTTT. Its translation: CAWSVATGNQPQHF.

This clone is a singleton in its sample. The chain's CDR3 is CASFSGRAADTQYF. The CDR3 DNA is TGTGCCAGTTTTAGCGGGAGGGCGGCAGATACGCAGTATTTT. This chain joins TRBV19 and TRBJ2-3; 11 positions agree with TRBD2. CDR1 and CDR2 (germline): LNHDA, SQIVND (reference sequence). The J segment lost 4 bases and the V segment lost 8 bases, leaving 5 bases of the junction unmatched. The CDR3 has 14 amino acids.

The CDR3 sequence: CSARSGNEQYF. The CDR3 DNA is TGCAGTGCTAGATCAGGGAACGAGCAGTACTTC. The chain recombines TRBV20-1 with TRBJ2-7, with D possibly TRBD1 on 5 matching bases. The length of the CDR3 is 11 residues. From germline, CDR1 is DFQATT and CDR2 SNEGSKA (reference sequence). V lost 2 bases and J lost 5, with 7 bases in between.

This clone was recorded a few times. V and J are TRBV15 and TRBJ2-3; TRBD1 agrees at 7 bases. The V gene end was trimmed by 4 bases and the J gene end by 3 bases; junction bases not matched to a gene: 10. Germline lookup yields CDR1 LNHNV and CDR2 YYDKDF (reference sequence). This CDR3 is built from 16 residues. CDR3 loop: CATSIPTGMGTDTQYF. The CDR3 DNA follows: TGTGCCACCAGCATACCGACAGGGATGGGTACAGATACGCAGTATTTT.

V is TRBV19 and J is TRBJ2-3; 10 nucleotides line up with TRBD2. This CDR3 has 17 residues. Germline V gives CDR1 LNHDA, CDR2 SQIVND (reference sequence). Losses at the gene ends were 4 bases for V and 0 bases for J; bases not matched to a gene: 7. CDR3 residues: CASSTSGGGPSTDTQYF. As DNA, the CDR3 is TGTGCCAGTAGTACTAGCGGGGGAGGCCCTAGCACAGATACGCAGTATTTT.

This chain connects TRBV27 to TRBJ2-4; the match to TRBD1 covers 9 bases. Germline V lookup: CDR1 MNHEY, CDR2 SMNVEV (reference sequence). The CDR3 has 21 amino acids. V gave up 4 bases and J gave up 1 base; unmatched junction bases: 20. The CDR3 nucleotides read TGTGCCAGCAGTTCGGCCCGGGTACTGGGACAGGGACCCACGGCCAAAAACATTCAGTACTTC. Amino acid sequence: CASSSARVLGQGPTAKNIQYF.

Many counts were recorded for this clone. The chain carries TRBV27 and TRBJ1-1; 7 bases match TRBD1. J was trimmed by 7 bases and V by 6 bases; bases with no gene match: 5. Looked up from germline, CDR1 is MNHEY and CDR2 is SMNVEV (reference sequence). This CDR3 comprises 12 residues. The CDR3: CASSRQGGEAFF. CDR3 DNA: TGTGCCAGCAGCCGACAGGGAGGTGAAGCTTTCTTT.

The gene calls are TRBV5-1 and TRBJ1-1; D remains unclear. Trimming stripped 0 bases from V and 2 bases from J, with 8 bases between. This CDR3 is 14 amino acids long. Germline CDR1 reads SGHRS; CDR2 reads YFSETQ. The CDR3 DNA reads as TGCGCCAGCAGCTTGGACAGACCAAACACTGAAGCTTTCTTT. Its protein is CASSLDRPNTEAFF.